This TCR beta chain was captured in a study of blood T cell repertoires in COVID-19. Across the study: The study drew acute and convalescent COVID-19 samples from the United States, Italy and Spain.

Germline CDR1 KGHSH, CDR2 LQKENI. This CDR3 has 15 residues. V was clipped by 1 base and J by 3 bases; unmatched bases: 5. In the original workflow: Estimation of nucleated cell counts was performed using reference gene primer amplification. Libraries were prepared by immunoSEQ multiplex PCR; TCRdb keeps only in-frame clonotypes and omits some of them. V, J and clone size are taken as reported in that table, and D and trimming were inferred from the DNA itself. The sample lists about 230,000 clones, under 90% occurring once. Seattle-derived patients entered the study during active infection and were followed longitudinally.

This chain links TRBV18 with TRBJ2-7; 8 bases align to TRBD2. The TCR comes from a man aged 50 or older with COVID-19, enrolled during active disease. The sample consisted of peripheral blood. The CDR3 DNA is TGTGCCAGCTCACCACAGCGGGAGACGCTCTACGAGCAGTACTTC. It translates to CASSPQRETLYEQYF.